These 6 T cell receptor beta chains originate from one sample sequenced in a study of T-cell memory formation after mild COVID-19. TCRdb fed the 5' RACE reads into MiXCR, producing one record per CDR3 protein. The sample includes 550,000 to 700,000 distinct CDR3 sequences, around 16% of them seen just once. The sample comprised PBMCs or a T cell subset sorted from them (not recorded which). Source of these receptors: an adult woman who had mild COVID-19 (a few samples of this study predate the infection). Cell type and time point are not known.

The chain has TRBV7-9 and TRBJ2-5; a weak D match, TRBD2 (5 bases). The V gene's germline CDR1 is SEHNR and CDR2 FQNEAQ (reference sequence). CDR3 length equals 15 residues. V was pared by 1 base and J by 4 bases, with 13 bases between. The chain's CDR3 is CASSLGRGEVETQYF. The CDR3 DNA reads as TGTGCCAGCAGCTTAGGCCGGGGAGAAGTAGAGACCCAGTACTTC.

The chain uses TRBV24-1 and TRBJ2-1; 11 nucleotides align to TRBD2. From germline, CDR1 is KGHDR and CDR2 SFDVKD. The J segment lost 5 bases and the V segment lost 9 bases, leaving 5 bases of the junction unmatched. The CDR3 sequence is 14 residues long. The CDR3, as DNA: TGTGCCACCGCCGGGACTAGCGGCAACAATGAGCAGTTCTTC. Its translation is CATAGTSGNNEQFF.

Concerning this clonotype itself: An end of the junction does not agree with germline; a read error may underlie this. This CDR3 is CASSLPTGGKTETFF. The CDR3 DNA reads TGTGCCAGCAGCTTGCCCACAGGGGGTAAAACTGAAACTTTCTTT. This rearrangement joins TRBV7-9 to TRBJ1-1, with 8 bases aligning to TRBD1. Germline values: CDR1 SEHNR, CDR2 FQNEAQ (reference sequence). The CDR3 runs 15 residues.

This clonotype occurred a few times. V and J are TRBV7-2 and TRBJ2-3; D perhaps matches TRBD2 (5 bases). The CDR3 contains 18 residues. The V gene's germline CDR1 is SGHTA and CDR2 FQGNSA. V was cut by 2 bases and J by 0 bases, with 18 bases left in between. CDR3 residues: CASSLTSWTSPSTDTQYF. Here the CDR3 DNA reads TGTGCCAGCAGCTTAACGTCCTGGACTTCCCCAAGCACAGATACGCAGTATTTT. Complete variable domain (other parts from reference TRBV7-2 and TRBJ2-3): GAGVSQSPSNKVTEKGKDVELRCDPISGHTALYWYRQSLGQGLEFLIYFQGNSAPDKSGLPSDRFSAERTGGSVSTLTIQRTQQEDSAVYLCASSLTSWTSPSTDTQYFGPGTRLTVL.

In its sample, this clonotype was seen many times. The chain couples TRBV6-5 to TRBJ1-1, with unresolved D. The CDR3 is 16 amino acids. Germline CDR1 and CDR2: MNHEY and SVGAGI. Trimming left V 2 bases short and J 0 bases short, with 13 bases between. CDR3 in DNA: TGTGCCAGCAGTTACGGGAGTGGGATCGTGAACACTGAAGCTTTCTTT. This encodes CASSYGSGIVNTEAFF.

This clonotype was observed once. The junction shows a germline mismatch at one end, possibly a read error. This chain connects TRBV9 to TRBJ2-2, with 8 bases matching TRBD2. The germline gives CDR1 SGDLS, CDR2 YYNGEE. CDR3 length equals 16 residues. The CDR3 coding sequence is TGTGCCAGCAGCGTATCGGGGGGGGCGAATACCGGGGAGCTGTTTTTT. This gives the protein CASSVSGGANTGELFF.